This is a list of T cell receptor beta chains from one sample in a study of blood T cell repertoires in COVID-19. Assay used: immunoSEQ multiplex PCR; TCRdb lists only in-frame clones, some missing. There are roughly 160,000 clones in the sample; roughly 84% occur only once, and approximately 14% lies in the top ten. The sample consisted of peripheral blood. The receptors originated from a man between 18 and 35 years old with active or convalescent COVID-19. CDR3s include the opening cysteine and the closing phenylalanine or tryptophan. D genes are given only for firm matches. The size of a clone is reported for some rows only, either as once, few or many, or as a class for expanded clones.

j_call d_call clone_size v_call cdr3_aa cdr3_nt
TRBJ2-1 . . TRBV10-3 CAIRAGRDSSEQFF TGTGCCATCAGGGCGGGTAGGGACTCCAGTGAGCAGTTCTTC
TRBJ1-4 TRBD1 . TRBV18 CASSLGTGTNEKLFF TGTGCCAGCTCACTTGGGACAGGAACTAATGAAAAACTGTTTTTT
TRBJ1-6 . . TRBV6-5 CASRAGSSYNSPLHF TGTGCCAGCAGGGCTGGGAGCTCCTATAATTCACCCCTCCACTTT
TRBJ2-7 . . TRBV28 CASRLGGTYEQYF TGTGCCAGCAGATTAGGGGGGACCTACGAGCAGTACTTC
TRBJ2-1 . . TRBV4-2 CASSSDTHPNEQFF TGTGCCAGCAGCTCCGATACTCATCCAAATGAGCAGTTCTTC
TRBJ1-2 TRBD1 . TRBV4-2 CASSPRQGVNYGYTF TGTGCCAGCAGCCCCAGACAGGGGGTAAACTATGGCTACACCTTC
TRBJ2-7 . . TRBV7-6 CASSPQQGTAAGYEQYF TGTGCCAGCAGCCCGCAACAGGGAACGGCCGCGGGCTACGAGCAGTACTTC
TRBJ2-7 . . TRBV5-4 CASSLVGGDYEQYF TGTGCCAGCAGCTTGGTGGGAGGCGACTACGAGCAGTACTTC
TRBJ2-3 . . TRBV30 CAWSASSGGPRLYF TGTGCCTGGAGTGCTAGTTCCGGAGGACCTAGACTGTATTTT
TRBJ2-3 . . TRBV6-5 CASTGGLSTDTQYF TGTGCCAGCACGGGGGGCCTTTCCACAGATACGCAGTATTTT
TRBJ2-1 TRBD2 once TRBV18 CASSPLVMSGGQFF TGTGCCAGCTCACCACTCGTAATGAGCGGGGGGCAGTTCTTC
TRBJ2-5 . . TRBV7-8 CASSTMEGGYQETQYF TGTGCCAGCAGCACCATGGAGGGAGGTTACCAAGAGACCCAGTACTTC
TRBJ2-2 . . TRBV19 CASTDDRGLPGNTGELFF TGTGCCAGTACCGACGACAGGGGACTACCTGGAAACACCGGGGAGCTGTTTTTT
TRBJ2-1 TRBD1 . TRBV5-6 CASSLATGGGQFF TGTGCCAGCAGCTTGGCAACAGGGGGCGGGCAGTTCTTC
TRBJ1-4 TRBD1 . TRBV5-1 CASSSTGPYEKLFF TGCGCCAGCAGCTCGACAGGGCCTTATGAAAAACTGTTTTTT
TRBJ2-2 . . TRBV5-1 CASSSYRGGTGELFF TGCGCCAGCAGCTCCTACAGGGGAGGCACCGGGGAGCTGTTTTTT
TRBJ2-7 . . TRBV6-4 CASRQTENPIYEQYF TGTGCCAGCAGACAGACAGAGAACCCCATCTACGAGCAGTACTTC
TRBJ2-3 . . TRBV11-3 CASSLGQVGSTDTQYF TGTGCCAGCAGCTTAGGACAGGTGGGGTCCACAGATACGCAGTATTTT
TRBJ1-3 TRBD1 . TRBV3-1/TRBV3-2 CASSQDYLGTEGNTIYF TGTGCCAGCAGCCAAGACTACTTAGGGACAGAAGGAAACACCATATATTTT
TRBJ2-5 . . TRBV28 CASREGIWTQYF TGTGCCAGCAGGGAGGGTATATGGACCCAGTACTTC
TRBJ2-7 TRBD2 . TRBV6-5 CASSYLGTSSYEQYF TGTGCCAGCAGTTATCTCGGGACTAGTTCCTACGAGCAGTACTTC
TRBJ2-7 . . TRBV25-1 CASYGRAAQGSYEQYF TGTGCCAGCTATGGGAGGGCAGCACAGGGATCCTACGAGCAGTACTTC
TRBJ1-2 . . TRBV4-1 CASSQETVYGYTF TGCGCCAGCAGCCAAGAAACAGTATATGGCTACACCTTC
TRBJ2-5 . . TRBV13 CASSREETQYF TGTGCCAGCAGCCGGGAAGAGACCCAGTACTTC
TRBJ2-7 TRBD1 . TRBV7-9 CASSSSQGEYEQYF TGTGCCAGCAGCTCGTCACAGGGGGAATACGAGCAGTACTTC
TRBJ1-2 . . TRBV5-1 CASSLGTYEERYGYTF TGCGCCAGCAGCTTGGGGACTTATGAGGAACGCTATGGCTACACCTTC
TRBJ1-5 . . TRBV6-2/TRBV6-3 CASSTPGRNQPQHF TGTGCCAGCAGCACCCCAGGGAGGAATCAGCCCCAGCATTTT
TRBJ1-4 . . TRBV7-2 CASSRRTVEKLFF TGTGCCAGCAGCCGGAGGACAGTTGAAAAACTGTTTTTT
TRBJ1-1 . . TRBV14 CASSRLLAFF TGTGCCAGCAGCCGTCTACTTGCTTTCTTT
TRBJ1-6 . . TRBV3-1/TRBV3-2 CASSQVRTAYYNSPLHF TGTGCCAGCAGCCAAGTCCGGACAGCGTACTATAATTCACCCCTCCACTTT
TRBJ2-7 TRBD1 . TRBV27 CASRLVQGANEQYF TGTGCCAGCCGGCTCGTACAGGGGGCTAACGAGCAGTACTTC
TRBJ1-2 TRBD1 . TRBV9 CASSVRQGVGGYTF TGTGCCAGCAGCGTAAGACAGGGGGTTGGTGGCTACACCTTC
TRBJ2-3 . . TRBV7-2 CASFMMTGTSTDTQYF TGTGCCAGTTTCATGATGACAGGAACTAGCACAGATACGCAGTATTTT
TRBJ2-1 TRBD1 once TRBV14 CASSQGTGGSPNNEQFF TGTGCCAGCAGCCAAGGCACAGGGGGCTCCCCTAACAATGAGCAGTTCTTC
TRBJ2-5 TRBD1 . TRBV3-1/TRBV3-2 CASSSRTQGRETQYF TGTGCCAGCAGCTCCAGGACACAGGGGCGGGAGACCCAGTACTTC
TRBJ1-5 . . TRBV28 CASSLAGTLNQPQHF TGTGCCAGCAGTTTGGCCGGGACTCTCAATCAGCCCCAGCATTTT
TRBJ2-7 TRBD1 once TRBV6-5 CASRPAGTGGEQYF TGTGCCAGCAGACCCGCCGGGACAGGGGGCGAGCAGTACTTC
TRBJ2-3 . . TRBV12-2 CASRLAAPIRGDTQYF TGTGCAAGTCGCTTAGCCGCACCGATTCGGGGAGATACGCAGTATTTT
TRBJ1-1 . . TRBV3-1/TRBV3-2 CASSPGFVGTEAFF TGTGCCAGCAGCCCAGGGTTTGTGGGCACTGAAGCTTTCTTT
TRBJ1-5 . . TRBV19 CASSVDIPARSNQPQHF TGTGCCAGTAGTGTCGACATCCCAGCTCGTAGCAATCAGCCCCAGCATTTT
TRBJ1-6 TRBD1 . TRBV7-8 CASSRGQGRNNSPLHF TGTGCCAGCAGCCGAGGACAGGGAAGGAATAATTCACCCCTCCACTTT
TRBJ2-3 TRBD2 . TRBV11-3 CASSLNGLAGQVQYF TGTGCCAGCAGCTTAAACGGACTAGCGGGACAAGTGCAGTATTTT
TRBJ2-3 TRBD1 . TRBV27 CASSLGTGSDTQYF TGTGCCAGCAGTTTGGGGACAGGGTCAGATACGCAGTATTTT
TRBJ2-5 . . TRBV10-3 CAISGGETQYF TGTGCCATCAGTGGAGGGGAGACCCAGTACTTC
TRBJ2-3 TRBD2 . TRBV19 CASSNQRDYTDTQYF TGTGCCAGTAGTAATCAACGGGACTACACAGATACGCAGTATTTT
TRBJ1-6 . once TRBV14 CASSPWTASNSPLHF TGTGCCAGCAGCCCCTGGACAGCCTCTAATTCACCCCTCCACTTT
TRBJ2-1 TRBD2 . TRBV7-8 CASSAITGLMNEQFF TGTGCCAGCAGCGCAATTACGGGACTAATGAATGAGCAGTTCTTC